Presented here are 24 T cell receptor beta chains from one specimen sequenced in a study of T-cell reconstitution after alpha-beta-depleted transplantation in children. Preparing the TCRbeta library involved the use of unique molecular identifiers. One entry per CDR3 protein, called by TCRdb with MiXCR from the PCR reads. The data contain approximately 100,000 distinct CDR3 sequences, 9% to 15% of them singletons. The starting material was PBMCs from the stem cell graft donor, obtained from the stem cell graft. The source of these receptors is a human donor who donated a stem cell graft to a child with inherited bone marrow failure.

This clonotype was observed at least ten times. The V gene is TRBV4-3, the J gene TRBJ1-1; D ambiguous. Trimming took 1 base from V and 0 from J, leaving 9 bases between them. This CDR3 has 15 amino acids. Germline-derived CDR1 and CDR2 are LGHNA and YSLEER. The CDR3 loop is CASSQVQYVNTEAFF. The CDR3, as DNA: TGCGCCAGCAGCCAAGTACAGTACGTGAACACTGAAGCTTTCTTT.

There are many counts of this clonotype. The chain recombines TRBV28 with TRBJ2-3; tentative D call: TRBD2 (6 bases). Germline V lookup: CDR1 MDHEN, CDR2 SYDVKM. The CDR3 has 14 residues. V was cut by 3 bases and J by 0 bases, with 7 bases left in between. CDR3 loop: CASSFGGSTDTQYF. The CDR3 nucleotides are TGTGCCAGCAGTTTCGGGGGAAGCACAGATACGCAGTATTTT.

This clonotype was observed a handful of times. The rearrangement uses TRBV27 and TRBJ2-7; 7 bases agree with TRBD1. Germline CDR1 reads MNHEY; CDR2 reads SMNVEV (reference sequence). The CDR3 consists of 13 residues. The V and J ends lost 6 bases and 6 bases, in that order; junction bases with no gene match: 8. CDR3 region: CASRPQTGSEQYF. The DNA of the CDR3 is TGTGCCAGCAGGCCCCAGACAGGGTCCGAGCAGTACTTC.

This clonotype occurred many times. The chain combines TRBV20-1 with TRBJ1-1, with no clear D. This CDR3 region has 14 residues. V was pared by 6 bases and J by 1 base, with 15 bases between. CDR1 DFQATT and CDR2 SNEGSKA come from the germline V gene (reference sequence). The CDR3 region is CSAKNPESNTEAFF. CDR3 DNA sequence: TGCAGTGCCAAAAATCCGGAATCGAACACTGAAGCTTTCTTT.

There are a few counts of this clonotype. V and J are TRBV10-3 and TRBJ2-3; weak D call: TRBD1 (8 bases). Trimming shortened V by 8 bases and J by 6 bases, and 18 bases separated the two germline ends. The CDR3 is made up of 14 amino acids. The V gene's germline CDR1 is ENHRY and CDR2 SYGVKD. CDR3 residues: CAIRSTGGVDTQYF. The CDR3 nucleotides are TGTGCCATCCGTTCCACAGGGGGGGTGGATACGCAGTATTTT.

This clonotype was detected many times. The rearrangement uses TRBV24-1 and TRBJ2-7, with D tentatively TRBD1 (6 bases). Germline V gives CDR1 KGHDR, CDR2 SFDVKD. V lost 4 bases and J lost 6, with 9 bases in between. This CDR3 is 12 amino acids long. The CDR3 DNA is TGTGCCACCAGTGAACAGGGTCGCGAGCAGTACTTC. Its protein is CATSEQGREQYF.

The table lists this clonotype with many counts. The chain links TRBV6-1 to TRBJ2-1; 8 bases are a match to TRBD2. Germline V gene lookup returns CDR1 MNHNS and CDR2 SASEGT. J lost 0 bases, V lost 6 bases, and 16 bases had no gene match. The CDR3 is made up of 19 amino acids. The CDR3 region has the DNA TGTGCCAGCAGCCGAACTCTCATAATAGCGGGGCCCTCCTACAATGAGCAGTTCTTC. Encoded protein: CASSRTLIIAGPSYNEQFF.

V and J are TRBV18 and TRBJ2-2; the D is unclear. This CDR3 is 15 amino acids long. Between the trimmed V and J ends, which lost 0 bases and 5 bases, there was a span of 10 bases. The germline CDR1 and CDR2 sequences are KGHSH and LQKENI. CDR3 in DNA: TGTGCCAGCTCACCACCGGGGATGGTGACCGGGGAGCTGTTTTTT. This encodes CASSPPGMVTGELFF.

This clonotype was seen at least ten times. This chain joins TRBV7-2 and TRBJ2-1; unclear D gene. The CDR3 is 13 residues long. The germline V gene encodes CDR1 SGHTA and CDR2 FQGNSA. V was clipped by 5 bases and J by 3 bases, with 8 bases between them. The CDR3 protein is CASSRRLYNEQFF. CDR3 in DNA: TGTGCCAGCAGCCGTCGCCTCTACAATGAGCAGTTCTTC.

The chain carries TRBV4-2 and TRBJ2-6; the match to TRBD1 covers 7 bases. The germline CDR1 and CDR2 sequences are LGHNA and YNFKEQ. Trimming at V came to 0 bases and at J to 4 bases, leaving 9 bases not matched to a gene. The CDR3 is 18 residues long. CDR3 residues: CASSQEKTGAGGANVLTF. For the CDR3, the DNA is TGTGCCAGCAGCCAAGAGAAAACAGGGGCTGGGGGGGCCAACGTCCTGACTTTC.

The sample holds a few counts of this clonotype. This chain joins TRBV4-3 and TRBJ2-1; D may match TRBD1 or TRBD2 (5 bases each). Trimming removed 3 bases at V and 12 bases at J, with 15 bases between. Germline V gives CDR1 LGHNA, CDR2 YSLEER. There are 13 residues in the CDR3. The CDR3 protein is CASSQGPGLSQFF. As DNA, the CDR3 is TGCGCCAGCAGCCAGGGACCGGGTCTATCGCAGTTCTTC.

This clonotype was detected many times. The chain uses TRBV5-1 and TRBJ2-7; D possibly corresponds to TRBD1 (6 bases). This CDR3 contains 13 residues. The V and J ends lost 4 bases and 4 bases respectively, with 12 bases between them. Germline CDR1 is SGHRS and CDR2 is YFSETQ. The CDR3 nucleotides are TGCGCCAGCAGCCCGTCACAGGGTTACGAGCAGTACTTC. Protein sequence: CASSPSQGYEQYF. Variable domain in full (rest from reference TRBV5-1 and TRBJ2-7): KAGVTQTPRYLIKTRGQQVTLSCSPISGHRSVSWYQQTPGQGLQFLFEYFSETQRNKGNFPGRFSGRQFSNSRSEMNVSTLELGDSALYLCASSPSQGYEQYFGPGTRLTVT.

This clonotype was recorded at least ten times. The chain is built from TRBV12-3 or TRBV12-4 and TRBJ2-7; D is tentatively TRBD1 or TRBD2 (5 bases each). Trimming removed 6 bases at V and 2 bases at J, with 17 bases between. CDR3 length: 15 amino acids. The CDR3 coding sequence is TGTGCCAGCAGGCTCTACCGGGACGGTCCCTACGAGCAGTACTTC. Encoded protein: CASRLYRDGPYEQYF.

This clonotype has at least ten counts. V gene TRBV9 combines with J gene TRBJ2-1; D not resolved. Germline V gene data show CDR1 as SGDLS and CDR2 as YYNGEE. The length of the CDR3 is 14 residues. Trimming removed 6 bases at V and 4 bases at J, with 14 bases between. The DNA for the CDR3 is TGTGCCAGCATCTCCCGGGCTGGGTACAATGAGCAGTTCTTC. This codes for CASISRAGYNEQFF.

This clonotype was detected ten times or more. The chain joins TRBV6-5 to TRBJ1-2; 8 bases map to TRBD1. V lost 6 bases to trimming and J lost 2 bases; unmatched junction nucleotides: 5. Germline values: CDR1 MNHEY, CDR2 SVGAGI. This CDR3 has 14 residues. The CDR3 region has the DNA TGTGCCAGCAGCCCCGGGGACAGGAACTATGGCTACACCTTC. It encodes CASSPGDRNYGYTF.

This clonotype occurred many times. The chain has TRBV20-1 and TRBJ2-7; the D gene is possibly TRBD2 (5 bases). Germline V gene sequence: CDR1 DFQATT, CDR2 SNEGSKA (reference sequence). The CDR3 is 15 amino acids. The ends were cut back, 0 bases at V and 3 bases at J, with 15 bases in the middle. The CDR3 is CSARDRVARYYEQYF. The CDR3 region has the DNA TGCAGTGCTAGAGATCGAGTAGCGAGATACTACGAGCAGTACTTC.

The chain carries TRBV5-4 and TRBJ2-1; 8 bases agree with TRBD2. Germline V gene data show CDR1 as SGHNT and CDR2 as YYREEE (reference sequence). This CDR3 comprises 15 residues. Trimming cost V 3 bases and J 5 bases; bases outside gene matches: 7. The CDR3 sequence: CASSSPGRANNEQFF. The CDR3 DNA sequence: TGTGCCAGCAGCTCTCCCGGGAGGGCGAACAATGAGCAGTTCTTC. The variable domain in full, with the rest retrieved from reference TRBV5-4 and TRBJ2-1, is ETGVTQSPTHLIKTRGQQVTLRCSSQSGHNTVSWYQQALGQGPQFIFQYYREEENGRGNFPPRFSGLQFPNYSSELNVNALELDDSALYLCASSSPGRANNEQFFGPGTRLTVL.

This clonotype came up many times. In nucleotides, the CDR3 is TGTGCCATCAGTGGGACAGGGGGCGGCTTTAACTATGGCTACACCTTC. It is translated as CAISGTGGGFNYGYTF. The rearrangement joins TRBV10-3 to TRBJ1-2, with TRBD1 matching over 11 bases. Per germline, CDR1 ENHRY and CDR2 SYGVKD. After removal of 4 bases from V and 1 base from J, the junction contained 5 bases not matched to a gene. The length of the CDR3 is 16 residues.

This clonotype appeared many times. The chain employs TRBV25-1 and TRBJ2-3, with 7 bases lining up with TRBD1. Germline V gene data show CDR1 as MGHDK and CDR2 as SYGVNS. V lost 4 bases, J lost 5 bases, and 9 bases stayed unmatched. This CDR3 contains 15 residues. DNA for the CDR3: TGTGCCAGCAGTGGAAAGGGGGCGCGGTTAGATACGCAGTATTTT. This gives the protein CASSGKGARLDTQYF. Full variable domain (outside the CDR3, taken from reference TRBV25-1 and TRBJ2-3): EADIYQTPRYLVIGTGKKITLECSQTMGHDKMYWYQQDPGMELHLIHYSYGVNSTEKGDLSSESTVSRIRTEHFPLTLESARPSHTSQYLCASSGKGARLDTQYFGPGTRLTVL.

This clonotype was observed many times. The chain has TRBV5-1 and TRBJ1-2, with D perhaps TRBD1 (5 bases). V gave up 4 bases and J gave up 4 bases, with 17 bases separating them. The CDR3 consists of 15 residues. Germline V lookup: CDR1 SGHRS, CDR2 YFSETQ. This CDR3 is CASSPWDGSSYGYTF. The CDR3 bases are TGCGCCAGCAGCCCCTGGGACGGATCCTCCTATGGCTACACCTTC.

Many counts were recorded for this clonotype. The chain carries TRBV9 and TRBJ2-7, with TRBD1 matching 8 bases. The CDR3 contains 15 residues. The trim removed 0 bases at V and 6 bases at J, leaving 8 bases unmatched. CDR1 and CDR2 from the germline V gene are SGDLS and YYNGEE. In nucleotides, the CDR3 is TGTGCCAGCAGCGTAGGTGGCAGGGGGCTCTCCGAGCAGTACTTC. It yields the protein CASSVGGRGLSEQYF.

The table lists this clonotype with many counts. The junction does not match germline at one end; this may be a read error. The J gene is TRBJ1-1, the V gene TRBV7-2; D is possibly TRBD1 (5 bases). This CDR3 is 13 amino acids long. Looked up from germline, CDR1 is SGHTA and CDR2 is FQGNSA. The CDR3 region has the DNA TGCGCCAGCAGCTTGGGGGGAGGAACTGAAGCTTTCTTT. Translated: CASSLGGGTEAFF.

This clonotype was counted ten times or more. The chain has TRBV7-2 and TRBJ1-5; D is undetermined. The CDR3 runs 13 residues. Between the trimmed V and J ends, which lost 8 bases and 4 bases, there was a span of 12 bases. The germline CDR1 and CDR2 sequences are SGHTA and FQGNSA. The CDR3: CASGSGPNQPQHF. DNA of the CDR3: TGTGCCAGCGGCTCCGGGCCGAATCAGCCCCAGCATTTT. Drawing the rest from reference TRBV7-2 and TRBJ1-5, the complete variable domain is GAGVSQSPSNKVTEKGKDVELRCDPISGHTALYWYRQSLGQGLEFLIYFQGNSAPDKSGLPSDRFSAERTGGSVSTLTIQRTQQEDSAVYLCASGSGPNQPQHFGDGTRLSIL.

This clonotype was counted many times. The chain has TRBV4-2 and TRBJ2-1; D not certain. Germline lookup yields CDR1 LGHNA and CDR2 YNFKEQ. V was pared by 0 bases and J by 7 bases, with 4 bases between. The CDR3 extends over 12 amino acids. CDR3 sequence reads: CASSQDLNEQFF. As DNA, the CDR3 is TGTGCCAGCAGCCAAGACCTTAATGAGCAGTTCTTC.